This T cell receptor (beta chain) was observed in a study of CD8+CD57+ T cells in acquired aplastic anemia (dated by TCRdb to 2016 to 2018). The study in broad terms: On average, sorted CD4+ and CD8+ cells yielded around 3.4 ug of extracted DNA, with a range of about 0.18 to 30 ug. Mean read counts for healthy donor samples were approximately 10 million for CD4+ cells and around 11 million for CD8+ cells. The paper as a whole reports these results and caveats: Nearly 30 CD8+ CDR3 sequences were found in both patients and controls but appeared to be highly expressed in patients and within the immunodominant clones of the patients. No significant difference in CD8+ Simpson's diversity was found between patients and healthy controls (P=0.060).

The study deep-sequenced TCR repertoires of sorted CD4+ and CD8+ blood T cells from severe aplastic anemia patients and healthy subjects. Ficoll-Paque density gradient centrifugation was used to isolate peripheral blood mononuclear cells. CD4+ and CD8+ T cells were sorted by FACS or magnetic beads before DNA extraction. The germline V gene (reference sequence) supplies CDR1 DFQATT and CDR2 SNEGSKA. From the cysteine up to the phenylalanine, the CDR3 has a length of 17 residues. Only CDR3 DNA remains: 51 bases, in frame from the first base. V sheds 5 bases and J sheds 0 bases, leaving 22 bases between their ends. Comment on this clonotype: The antigen this receptor binds is unknown. No base-level quality is on record; no much larger clone is a single base apart.

Profiling of TCR beta VDJ combinations and CDR3 sequences used genomic DNA as the template. An Illumina HiSeq 2000 was the platform used for TCR repertoire sequencing. Per the source publication's procedure: Repertoire assessment relied on Simpson's diversity index, CDR3 size and DJ length profiles, and TRBV/TRBJ rearrangement plots. The most abundant DNA sequence in the deep sequencing data was taken as the immunodominant clone. CDR3 amino acid sequences were screened for sharing across subjects and compared with published repertoires and the VDJdb database. TCRdb trimmed the raw reads at Q25, called clones with MiXCR and kept productive beta chains. For every CDR3 protein sequence, its rows merge into one entry that carries the most common genes and DNA. None of the V and J calls come from the authors' own analysis; TCRdb made them. Across this sample there are just over 400,000 distinct CDR3 sequences, with approximately 70% seen only once. Of the sample, 4% falls within the top ten clones.

The sample taken for sequencing was sorted CD4+, CD8+, or CD8+CD57+ T cells (not recorded which) from PBMCs. This sequence was found in a human donor in good health, serving as a control. The rearranged chain carries TRBV20-1 and TRBJ1-1; D gene: possibly TRBD1, on 6 matching bases. The CDR3 protein is CSAPVGGLVGMNTEAFF. The bases read TGCAGTGCTCCCGTGGGGGGCCTGGTGGGGATGAACACTGAAGCTTTCTTT.